A single sample is the source of the 7 T cell receptor beta chains below, sequenced in a study of tumor-infiltrating lymphocytes in primary liver carcinoma. Starting material for RNA and DNA co-extraction consisted of about 20-30 mg of unsorted bulk tissue. TCR beta cDNA was reverse-transcribed from roughly 0.45 ug of total RNA. The reaction used a constant-region primer and ProtoScript II reverse transcriptase. Researchers made the TCR beta libraries by running three nested multiplex PCR rounds with slightly modified ARM-PCR. Forward primers for TRBV1-TRBV30 and a C-beta reverse primer served the first two PCR rounds, at about 10 cycles each. TCRdb passed the multiplex PCR reads through MiXCR, listing each CDR3 protein once. The data contain 95,000 to 100,000 distinct CDR3 sequences, 65% to 75% of them singletons. Sequencing was performed on liver tumor tissue from sampling region 2. Subset of the sample: tumor region T2, inferior pole. These TCRs come from a woman aged 60-75 years with primary liver carcinoma and hepatitis B virus infection.

A remark on this clonotype: One end of the junction is discordant with germline, which a read error may explain. V usage is TRBV11-2 and J usage is TRBJ2-3; possible D gene TRBD1, 6 bases. The CDR3 has 16 amino acids. Per germline, CDR1 SGHAT and CDR2 FQNNGV. The CDR3 sequence: CASSLARQVISDTQYF. In DNA, the CDR3 is TGTGCCAGCAGCTTAGCCAGACAGGTGATCTCAGACACGCAGTATTTT. The whole variable domain, filled in from reference TRBV11-2 and TRBJ2-3, reads EAGVAQSPRYKIIEKRQSVAFWCNPISGHATLYWYQQILGQGPKLLIQFQNNGVVDDSQLPKDRFSAERLKGVDSTLKIQPAKLEDSAVYLCASSLARQVISDTQYFGPGTRLTVL.

The chain combines TRBV7-9 with TRBJ2-3; 13 bases are a match to TRBD2. J lost 4 bases, V lost 8 bases, and 15 bases had no gene match. The V gene's germline CDR1 is SEHNR and CDR2 FQNEAQ (reference sequence). The CDR3 is 18 residues long. The CDR3 loop is CASSKKSLAGGVPDTQYF. The DNA of the CDR3 is TGTGCCAGCTCCAAGAAGTCACTAGCGGGAGGGGTGCCAGATACGCAGTATTTT. Full variable domain (rest looked up from reference TRBV7-9 and TRBJ2-3): DTGVSQNPRHKITKRGQNVTFRCDPISEHNRLYWYRQTLGQGPEFLTYFQNEAQLEKSRLLSDRFSAERPKGSFSTLEIQRTEQGDSAMYLCASSKKSLAGGVPDTQYFGPGTRLTVL.

Turning to this clonotype: One end of the junction does not line up with germline, which may come from a read error. This rearrangement joins TRBV7-8 to TRBJ1-5, with D possibly TRBD1 on 5 matching bases. Germline CDR1 and CDR2: SGHVS and FQNEAQ. This CDR3 contains 16 residues. The CDR3 DNA sequence: TGTGCCAGCACCTCGTTGGCGGGGACGAGCAATCAGCCTCAGCATTTT. Amino acid sequence: CASTSLAGTSNQPQHF.

The rearrangement joins TRBV11-2 to TRBJ1-6, with D hard to call. Germline loops: CDR1 SGHAT, CDR2 FQNNGV. V shed 5 bases and J shed 7 bases, with 15 bases lying between them. The CDR3 covers 15 residues. DNA of the CDR3: TGTGCCAGCAGCATAGGAATAGGAGGCAATTCACCCCTCCACTTT. This gives the protein CASSIGIGGNSPLHF. Filled out from reference TRBV11-2 and TRBJ1-6, the complete variable domain reads EAGVAQSPRYKIIEKRQSVAFWCNPISGHATLYWYQQILGQGPKLLIQFQNNGVVDDSQLPKDRFSAERLKGVDSTLKIQPAKLEDSAVYLCASSIGIGGNSPLHFGNGTRLTVT.

The chain joins TRBV29-1 to TRBJ2-3; 8 bases are shared with TRBD2. The CDR3 spans 15 residues. From germline, CDR1 is SQVTM and CDR2 ANQGSEA. The CDR3 DNA reads as TGCATCGTCGCATATGGGAGCGGGAGTGCTGTTACGCAGTATTTT. Translating gives CIVAYGSGSAVTQYF.

In the case of this clonotype: Given a much more abundant clone one base away, this may be a read error. J is TRBJ2-7 and V is TRBV5-4; 9 bases are a match to TRBD1. From germline, CDR1 is SGHNT and CDR2 YYREEE (reference sequence). This CDR3 region has 14 residues. The V and J ends lost 3 bases and 6 bases, in that order; junction bases with no gene match: 7. The CDR3 nucleotides are TGTGCCAGCAGCTCCGGGACAGGGCTATGCGAGCAGTACTTC. Translating it yields CASSSGTGLCEQYF.

This chain links TRBV14 with TRBJ2-7; maybe TRBD2 (6 bases). Germline V lookup: CDR1 SGHDN, CDR2 FVKESK. The CDR3 contains 14 residues. V lost 7 bases and J 2 bases, leaving 15 bases between the germline ends. The DNA for the CDR3 is TGTGCCAGCACCCCGAGCGGGCGGGCCTACGAGCAGTACTTC. Protein product: CASTPSGRAYEQYF.